The 20 T cell receptor beta chains reported below all come from one sample, sequenced in a study of control samples from healthy donors and cancer patients (dated by TCRdb to 2018 to 2021). The library was made by the immunoSEQ multiplex PCR assay. The clones in this table, taken by TCRdb from immuneACCESS, are in-frame only. Not every clone is retained; where verified, under half of the shortfall comes from an unresolved V gene, and the cause of the rest is unknown. In this sample the table shows about 150,000 clones, 85% to 90% of which occur a single time. Over 1.5% of the sample is held by the ten biggest clonotypes. The sequencing input was blood. The receptor source for this set is a young man in good health.

The chain employs TRBV7-9 and TRBJ2-1; 8 bases are a match to TRBD1. The CDR3 has 15 residues. Germline-derived CDR1 and CDR2 are SEHNR and FQNEAQ (reference sequence). Trimming took 5 bases from V and 8 from J; bases not matched to a gene: 11. The CDR3 region has the DNA TGTGCCAGCAGCCCCGATGGACAGGGATTAGATGAGCAGTTCTTC. It yields the protein CASSPDGQGLDEQFF.

The genes are TRBV2 and TRBJ2-4; no clear D gene. The germline V gene has CDR1 SNHLY and CDR2 FYNNEI. With 3 bases removed from V and 0 bases from J, the gap between germline ends came to 6 bases. CDR3 size: 14 residues. In DNA form, the CDR3 reads TGTGCCAGCAGTGAGGACCTAGCCAAAAACATTCAGTACTTC. Protein: CASSEDLAKNIQYF.

The rearrangement uses TRBV4-3 and TRBJ2-7; 7 bases agree with TRBD1. Germline CDR1 LGHNA, CDR2 YSLEER. The CDR3 contains 15 residues. With V trimmed by 0 bases and J by 4 bases, 6 bases remained unmatched. The DNA for the CDR3 is TGCGCCAGCAGCCAAGAGCTAGACAGGGAATACGAGCAGTACTTC. Encoded protein: CASSQELDREYEQYF.

The rearrangement links TRBV15 to TRBJ2-7; D perhaps matches TRBD2 (7 bases). Looked up from germline, CDR1 is LNHNV and CDR2 is YYDKDF (reference sequence). V gave up 1 base and J gave up 2 bases, with 12 bases separating them. The CDR3 consists of 15 residues. The CDR3 bases are TGTGCCACCAGCAGAGGGGGGGGCCTCACCTACGAGCAGTACTTC. Translation: CATSRGGGLTYEQYF.

The rearrangement uses TRBV28 and TRBJ2-5; possibly TRBD1 for D (6 bases). Trimming cost V 5 bases and J 2 bases, with 15 bases left between them. Germline V CDR1 and CDR2: MDHEN, SYDVKM. This CDR3 region has 15 residues. The CDR3 nucleotides read TGTGCCAGCAGTCCCCCCGGGACATATCAAGAGACCCAGTACTTC. Translation: CASSPPGTYQETQYF.

This chain uses TRBV6-5 with TRBJ2-6; D ambiguous. CDR1 and CDR2 from the germline V gene are MNHEY and SVGAGI. CDR3 length: 14 amino acids. V shed 0 bases and J shed 4 bases, with 4 bases lying between them. The CDR3 region is CASSYSIGANVLTF. The CDR3 region has the DNA TGTGCCAGCAGTTACTCGATCGGGGCCAACGTCCTGACTTTC.

The V call is TRBV9, the J call TRBJ2-3, with D possibly called TRBD1 or TRBD2 (5 bases each). Germline values: CDR1 SGDLS, CDR2 YYNGEE. V shed 2 bases and J shed 2 bases, with 9 bases lying between them. The CDR3 is 14 amino acids. The CDR3 nucleotides read TGTGCCAGCAGCGTGTGGGGGAACACAGATACGCAGTATTTT. Protein product: CASSVWGNTDTQYF.

The rearrangement joins TRBV30 to TRBJ1-5; D is undetermined. Germline values: CDR1 GTSNPN, CDR2 SVGIG (reference sequence). V lost 3 bases, J lost 1 base, and 7 bases lay in between. The CDR3 has 13 residues. The CDR3 here is CAWSLGSNQPQHF. The CDR3 DNA sequence: TGTGCCTGGAGCCTAGGAAGCAATCAGCCCCAGCATTTT.

This chain joins TRBV30 and TRBJ1-6; no firm D call. The CDR3 is 14 residues long. Trimming removed 0 bases at V and 0 bases at J, with 3 bases between. Germline loops: CDR1 GTSNPN, CDR2 SVGIG (reference sequence). The CDR3 nucleotides are TGTGCCTGGAGTGTGAGCTCCTATAATTCACCCCTCCACTTT. This codes for CAWSVSSYNSPLHF.

V gene TRBV5-8 combines with J gene TRBJ2-1; the D gene is possibly TRBD1 (7 bases). Per the germline V gene, CDR1 is SGHTS and CDR2 is YDEGEE. V lost 0 bases and J lost 3, with 10 bases in between. The CDR3 covers 15 residues. The CDR3 region is CASSLGQGGYNEQFF. The CDR3 bases are TGTGCCAGCAGCTTGGGCCAGGGGGGCTACAATGAGCAGTTCTTC. Drawing the rest from reference TRBV5-8 and TRBJ2-1, the complete variable domain is EAGVTQSPTHLIKTRGQQATLRCSPISGHTSVYWYQQALGLGLQFLLWYDEGEERNRGNFPPRFSGRQFPNYSSELNVNALELEDSALYLCASSLGQGGYNEQFFGPGTRLTVL.

This chain uses TRBV13 with TRBJ1-4; no reliable D call. Trimming shortened V by 6 bases and J by 8 bases, and 19 bases separated the two germline ends. CDR1 is PRHDT and CDR2 is FYEKMQ in the germline V gene (reference sequence). CDR3 size: 15 residues. The CDR3 sequence: CASSSLRSSGEKLFF. The DNA of the CDR3 is TGTGCCAGCAGTTCCCTTCGGAGTAGCGGAGAAAAACTGTTTTTT.

This clone has only one observation. CDR3 coding DNA: TGTGCCAGCAGCTACCTCCGGGACGTCGGGAAGGTGACTGAAGCTTTCTTT. This translates into CASSYLRDVGKVTEAFF. This chain joins TRBV7-2 and TRBJ1-1, with TRBD1 as a possible D gene (5 bases). The CDR3 extends over 17 amino acids. V lost 4 bases and J 5 bases, leaving 23 bases between the germline ends. CDR1 is SGHTA, CDR2 FQGNSA, per germline.

This sequence joins TRBV7-2 and TRBJ2-3; 16 nucleotides match TRBD2. With 4 bases clipped from V and 6 bases from J, the junction kept 4 bases outside the gene matches. This CDR3 is 16 amino acids long. Germline CDR1 SGHTA, CDR2 FQGNSA. The CDR3 sequence: CASSWGLAGGKDTQYF. The DNA of the CDR3 is TGTGCCAGCAGCTGGGGACTAGCGGGGGGGAAGGATACGCAGTATTTT.

V gene TRBV6-2 or TRBV6-3 combines with J gene TRBJ2-1; 8 bases fit TRBD2. CDR1 is MNHEY and CDR2 is SVGEGT in the germline V gene. CDR3 size: 18 residues. J lost 7 bases, V lost 0 bases, and 14 bases had no gene match. The CDR3 coding sequence is TGTGCCAGCAGTTACTCGGTCGTCACTAGCGGTGTCGGGAATGAGCAGTTCTTC. Translated: CASSYSVVTSGVGNEQFF.

The rearrangement links TRBV3-1 (or the pseudogene TRBV3-2) to TRBJ1-1, with D unclear. Per the germline V gene, CDR1 is LGHDT and CDR2 is YNNKEL (reference sequence). This CDR3 is 13 amino acids long. V lost 6 bases and J 4 bases, leaving 12 bases between the germline ends. The DNA of the CDR3 is TGTGCCAGCAGTCCGGACCGGGGCACTGAAGCTTTCTTT. Protein product: CASSPDRGTEAFF.

The gene calls are TRBV18 and TRBJ1-2; D remains ambiguous. From germline, CDR1 is KGHSH and CDR2 LQKENI. V shed 3 bases and J shed 7 bases, with 18 bases lying between them. The CDR3 runs 15 residues. The CDR3 DNA reads as TGTGCCAGCTCACCCGAATATGGCACTGGGTCTGGCTACACCTTC. It yields the protein CASSPEYGTGSGYTF.

The chain joins TRBV4-2 to TRBJ2-5; D uncertain. With 1 base removed from V and 2 bases from J, the gap between germline ends came to 8 bases. CDR3 size: 14 residues. Per germline, CDR1 LGHNA and CDR2 YNFKEQ. As DNA, the CDR3 is TGTGCCAGCAGCCAAGGGTCTACTCAAGAGACCCAGTACTTC. Its protein is CASSQGSTQETQYF.

V is TRBV27 and J is TRBJ1-2; D is undetermined. The CDR3 is 13 amino acids. Germline-derived CDR1 and CDR2 are MNHEY and SMNVEV (reference sequence). Trimming pared 2 bases from V and 4 bases from J, leaving 8 bases between. Here the CDR3 reads CASSLREGYGYTF. In nucleotides, the CDR3 is TGTGCCAGCAGTTTACGGGAAGGCTATGGCTACACCTTC.

The chain joins TRBV28 to TRBJ2-3; no reliable D call. Germline CDR1 and CDR2: MDHEN and SYDVKM. Between the trimmed V and J ends, which lost 3 bases and 1 base, there was a span of 11 bases. The CDR3 length is 15 residues. For the CDR3, the DNA is TGTGCCAGCAGTTTGCTCAACGTGGGCACAGATACGCAGTATTTT. Translating gives CASSLLNVGTDTQYF.

The chain couples TRBV27 to TRBJ2-6; a possible D gene is TRBD2 (5 bases). The CDR3 runs to 18 residues. V was clipped by 3 bases and J by 0 bases, with 15 bases between them. Germline V gives CDR1 MNHEY, CDR2 SMNVEV (reference sequence). As DNA, the CDR3 is TGTGCCAGCAGTTTGGCGGGCTCCCCTATCTCTGGGGCCAACGTCCTGACTTTC. It translates to CASSLAGSPISGANVLTF.